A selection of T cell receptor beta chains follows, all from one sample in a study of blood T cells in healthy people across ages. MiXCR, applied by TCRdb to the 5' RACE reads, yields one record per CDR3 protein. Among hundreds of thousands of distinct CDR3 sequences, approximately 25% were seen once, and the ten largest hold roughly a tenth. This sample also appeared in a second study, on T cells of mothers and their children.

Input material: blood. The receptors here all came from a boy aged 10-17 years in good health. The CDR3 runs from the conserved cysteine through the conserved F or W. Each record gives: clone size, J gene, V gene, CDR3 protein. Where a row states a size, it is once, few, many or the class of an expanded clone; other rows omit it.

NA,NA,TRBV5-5,CASSSRDGGFETQYF
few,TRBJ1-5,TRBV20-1,CSARVTRDRGRVGNQPQHF
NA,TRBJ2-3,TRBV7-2,CASSLPGLAGPTDTQYF
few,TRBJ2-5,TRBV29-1,CSSGEGGETQYF
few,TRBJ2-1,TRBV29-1,CSGRRESYNEQFF
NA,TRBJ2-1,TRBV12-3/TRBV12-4,CASSSQTREQFF
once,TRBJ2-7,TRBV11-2,CASSPLAGRSREQYF
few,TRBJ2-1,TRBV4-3,CASSKRLADYNEQFF
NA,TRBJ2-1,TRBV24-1,CATSDRGGFNEQFF
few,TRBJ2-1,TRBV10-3,CAISDGDSYNEQFF
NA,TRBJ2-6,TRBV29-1,CSVERITGANVLTF
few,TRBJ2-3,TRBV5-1,CASSDLMREATDTQYF